This passage covers 22 T cell receptor beta chains from one sample sequenced in a study of shared clonotypes between healthy human individuals. The repertoire was sequenced with immunoSEQ multiplex PCR; TCRdb's copy has only in-frame clones and lacks some. The table shows about 380,000 clones, with 90% to 98% occurring only once. Input material: memory CD8+ T cells sorted from blood. Subset noted: CD45RO+ cells pooled with CCR7-negative TemRA cells. The receptors shown here come from a man under 40 in good health.

The chain links TRBV5-1 to TRBJ2-3; perhaps TRBD2 as D (6 bases). Between the trimmed V and J ends, which lost 4 bases and 3 bases, there was a span of 18 bases. In germline, CDR1 is SGHRS, CDR2 YFSETQ. The CDR3 length is 16 residues. The DNA for the CDR3 is TGCGCCAGCAGCCCATTGCTAGCGACTATGACAGATACGCAGTATTTT. It yields the protein CASSPLLATMTDTQYF.

The chain recombines TRBV7-9 with TRBJ2-7; TRBD2 matches 10 bases. V trimming: 1 base; J trimming: 3 bases; junction bases outside the gene matches: 9. The germline CDR1 and CDR2 sequences are SEHNR and FQNEAQ (reference sequence). The CDR3 consists of 17 residues. The CDR3 spells CASSLGLAGEWDYEQYF. The CDR3 coding sequence is TGTGCCAGCAGCTTAGGACTAGCGGGTGAGTGGGACTACGAGCAGTACTTC.

The chain has TRBV6-1 and TRBJ2-7; D might be TRBD2 (6 bases). The CDR3 consists of 14 residues. V gave up 4 bases and J gave up 5 bases, with 15 bases separating them. Germline V gene sequence: CDR1 MNHNS, CDR2 SASEGT. The CDR3 DNA follows: TGTGCCAGCAGTGTGACGGGAAAGCGGGACGAGCAGTACTTC. Encoded protein: CASSVTGKRDEQYF.

As concerns this clone: Germline and junction disagree at one end, which may indicate a read error. The chain has TRBV7-7 and TRBJ2-3, with 8 bases aligning to TRBD2. The CDR3 consists of 15 residues. CDR1 is SSHAT, CDR2 FNYEAQ, per germline (reference sequence). The CDR3 DNA reads TGTGCTAGCAGCTTAGGACTAGCTCCCACAGATACGCAGTATTTT. It specifies CASSLGLAPTDTQYF.

In its sample, this clone was seen a few times. This chain uses TRBV5-6 with TRBJ1-1; D possibly corresponds to TRBD1 (5 bases). V was clipped by 4 bases and J by 1 base, with 8 bases between them. Germline V gene data show CDR1 as SGHDT and CDR2 as YYEEEE. This CDR3 is built from 13 residues. CDR3 coding DNA: TGTGCCAGCAGCCTAACAGGGAACACTGAAGCTTTCTTT. This codes for CASSLTGNTEAFF.

The rearrangement joins TRBV7-2 to TRBJ2-2; D unclear. Germline assignment: CDR1 SGHTA and CDR2 FQGNSA. This CDR3 is built from 11 residues. Trimming shortened V by 6 bases and J by 7 bases, and 6 bases separated the two germline ends. DNA for the CDR3: TGTGCCAGCAGAGTTGGCGGGGAGCTGTTTTTT. Its translation is CASRVGGELFF.

V is TRBV11-3 and J is TRBJ2-1, with TRBD2 identical over 14 bases. The germline V gene encodes CDR1 SGHNT and CDR2 YENEEA. The CDR3 has 20 residues. V lost 4 bases to trimming and J lost 6 bases; unmatched junction nucleotides: 17. The CDR3 bases are TGTGCCAGCAGCTCGCCGGGAGGGGGACTAGCGGGAGTGTCTTCCAATGAGCAGTTCTTC. Its translation: CASSSPGGGLAGVSSNEQFF.

The count of this clone is one. This chain links TRBV10-3 with TRBJ1-5; a possible D gene is TRBD1 (5 bases). Per germline, CDR1 ENHRY and CDR2 SYGVKD. The CDR3 is 14 amino acids. The germline V and J ends were trimmed by 3 bases and 7 bases, with 13 bases remaining between them. This CDR3 reads CAISDVRARQPQHF. CDR3 DNA sequence: TGTGCCATCAGTGACGTCAGGGCGCGGCAGCCCCAGCATTTT.

The rearrangement uses TRBV6-5 and TRBJ1-5; D remains ambiguous. CDR3 length equals 10 residues. Germline loops: CDR1 MNHEY, CDR2 SVGAGI. The germline V and J ends were trimmed by 7 bases and 6 bases, with 4 bases remaining between them. CDR3 coding DNA: TGTGCCAGCACCGGTCAGCCCCAGCATTTT. As protein: CASTGQPQHF.

This clone was seen once. This chain links TRBV5-4 with TRBJ2-7; 7 bases map to TRBD1. Germline trimming cut 2 bases from V and 6 bases from J; bases unmatched to any gene: 2. This CDR3 comprises 12 residues. CDR1 is SGHNT and CDR2 is YYREEE in the germline V gene (reference sequence). This chain's CDR3 is CASSFWTGEQYF. CDR3 DNA: TGTGCCAGCAGCTTTTGGACAGGCGAGCAGTACTTC.

The rearrangement links TRBV9 to TRBJ2-1; TRBD1 matches 9 bases. The CDR3 runs 15 residues. Germline V CDR1 and CDR2: SGDLS, YYNGEE. V shed 0 bases, J shed 7 bases, and the junction held 5 bases outside the gene matches. This CDR3 reads CASSVGGTGLNEQFF. CDR3 in DNA: TGTGCCAGCAGCGTAGGGGGGACAGGGCTGAATGAGCAGTTCTTC.

This clone was seen a single time. The chain joins TRBV20-1 to TRBJ1-2; no reliable D call. Germline-derived CDR1 and CDR2 are DFQATT and SNEGSKA (reference sequence). The CDR3 is 9 residues long. Trimming left V 5 bases short and J 5 bases short, with 3 bases between. CDR3 loop: CSAVYGYTF. CDR3 DNA: TGCAGTGCTGTTTATGGCTACACCTTC.

CDR3 bases: TGTGCCAGCAGTTTCGCCGGGGGGCGGCAGCCCCAGCATTTT. This codes for CASSFAGGRQPQHF. The J gene is TRBJ1-5, the V gene TRBV28, with D possibly matching TRBD1 (6 bases). V was clipped by 3 bases and J by 7 bases, with 13 bases between them. The CDR3 has 14 amino acids. Germline CDR1 MDHEN, CDR2 SYDVKM.

This chain joins TRBV15 and TRBJ2-5; TRBD1 agrees at 9 bases. The CDR3 covers 16 residues. The germline CDR1 and CDR2 sequences are LNHNV and YYDKDF (reference sequence). After removal of 5 bases from V and 0 bases from J, the junction contained 7 bases not matched to a gene. As DNA, the CDR3 is TGTGCCACCAGCCGAACAGGGGGCGGGTACCAAGAGACCCAGTACTTC. Translation gives CATSRTGGGYQETQYF.

This CDR3 reads CSVGSGLQETQYF. In DNA form, the CDR3 reads TGCAGCGTTGGGTCGGGGCTCCAAGAGACCCAGTACTTC. J is TRBJ2-5 and V is TRBV29-1; D could derive from TRBD1 or TRBD2 (5 bases each). Germline V gene sequence: CDR1 SQVTM, CDR2 ANQGSEA. This CDR3 is 13 amino acids long. Trimming left V 4 bases short and J 1 base short, with 10 bases between.

The chain recombines TRBV30 with TRBJ2-3; 13 bases align to TRBD2. CDR1 is GTSNPN, CDR2 SVGIG, per germline (reference sequence). CDR3 size: 16 residues. Trimming took 0 bases from V and 6 from J; bases not matched to a gene: 6. CDR3 coding DNA: TGTGCCTGGAGTGTAAAAGGACTAGCGGGAGTGGATACGCAGTATTTT. Its protein is CAWSVKGLAGVDTQYF.

This clone showed up just once. This same CDR3 is encoded by further DNA sequences in the sample. This chain connects TRBV4-2 to TRBJ2-3; D uncertain. The CDR3 is 13 residues long. V was trimmed by 0 bases and J by 5 bases, leaving 6 bases between them. CDR1 is LGHNA, CDR2 YNFKEQ, per germline. CDR3 protein: CASSQEGRDTQYF. In DNA form, the CDR3 reads TGTGCCAGCAGCCAAGAAGGAAGAGATACGCAGTATTTT.

The gene calls are TRBV10-3 and TRBJ2-7; D is unresolved. Deletions cut 6 bases from V and 2 bases from J, with 8 bases between. The CDR3 has 12 amino acids. Germline V gives CDR1 ENHRY, CDR2 SYGVKD. The CDR3 spells CAIRDGTYEQYF. For the CDR3, the DNA is TGTGCCATCAGGGACGGTACCTACGAGCAGTACTTC.

The V gene is TRBV28, the J gene TRBJ2-2; a weak D match, TRBD2 (6 bases). Trimming took off 5 bases at V and 4 bases at J, with 14 bases between the two ends. This CDR3 is built from 15 residues. Germline V lookup: CDR1 MDHEN, CDR2 SYDVKM. This CDR3 reads CASSIRRAATGELFF. As DNA, the CDR3 is TGTGCCAGCAGTATTAGGAGGGCGGCCACCGGGGAGCTGTTTTTT.

This clone appeared once. V usage is TRBV30 and J usage is TRBJ2-1; D is perhaps TRBD2 (5 bases). The germline V and J ends were trimmed by 5 bases and 0 bases, with 11 bases remaining between them. Germline V gives CDR1 GTSNPN, CDR2 SVGIG (reference sequence). The CDR3 sequence is 14 residues long. The CDR3 nucleotides read TGTGCCTGGGTTAGGGAGAGCTCCTACAATGAGCAGTTCTTC. This gives the protein CAWVRESSYNEQFF.

The V and J genes are TRBV18 and TRBJ2-1; TRBD2 is a possible D gene (6 bases). Trimming removed 0 bases from V and 0 bases from J, with 9 bases in between. This CDR3 has 16 residues. Germline CDR1 is KGHSH and CDR2 is LQKENI. CDR3 region: CASSPPGGPSYNEQFF. For the CDR3, the DNA is TGTGCCAGCTCACCACCGGGGGGACCCTCCTACAATGAGCAGTTCTTC. The whole variable domain, filled in from reference TRBV18 and TRBJ2-1, reads NAGVMQNPRHLVRRRGQEARLRCSPMKGHSHVYWYRQLPEEGLKFMVYLQKENIIDESGMPKERFSAEFPKEGPSILRIQQVVRGDSAAYFCASSPPGGPSYNEQFFGPGTRLTVL.

CDR3 amino acids: CAIRLAGEGEQFF. CDR3 DNA sequence: TGTGCCATCAGACTAGCGGGAGAGGGAGAGCAGTTCTTC. The rearrangement uses TRBV27 and TRBJ2-1, with 12 bases matching TRBD2. The CDR3 is made up of 13 amino acids. With 10 bases clipped from V and 10 bases from J, the junction kept 8 bases outside the gene matches. Per the germline V gene, CDR1 is MNHEY and CDR2 is SMNVEV (reference sequence).